Following are 30 T cell receptor beta chains from one sample sequenced in a study of blood T cells in healthy people across ages. Using a J-beta primer mix together with a sample-barcoded 5' primer, a second PCR was run for about 6 to 11 cycles. TCRdb reprocessed the 5' RACE reads via MiXCR and lists one record per CDR3 protein. The data hold some 1.4 million distinct CDR3 sequences, with about 40% observed a single time. The sample was blood. The receptors were sampled from a woman between 18 and 29 years old in good health.

V is TRBV7-9 and J is TRBJ2-4; tentative D call: TRBD2 (6 bases). With the DNA end fitting TRBJ2-7 better, the J assignment may be wrong. CDR3 length: 14 amino acids. Germline loops: CDR1 SEHNR, CDR2 FQNEAQ (reference sequence). Written as DNA, the CDR3 is TGTGCCAGCAGCTCCCGGGACTCACTATCCGAGCAGTACTTC. Amino acid sequence: CASSSRDSLSEQYF.

This clonotype was picked up a small number of times. V usage is TRBV3-1 and J usage is TRBJ2-1; TRBD1 matches at 11 bases. V lost 4 bases, J lost 7 bases, and 6 bases stayed unmatched. Germline lookup yields CDR1 LGHDT and CDR2 YNNKEL (reference sequence). The CDR3 loop spans 15 amino acids. Here the CDR3 DNA reads TGTGCCAGCAGCCTGGGACAGGGGGGAAGGAATGAGCAGTTCTTC. Translating gives CASSLGQGGRNEQFF.

Regarding this clonotype: The germline gene is not matched at one end of the junction; a read error may be the cause. V gene TRBV6-5 combines with J gene TRBJ1-5; TRBD1 matches 8 bases. This CDR3 contains 14 residues. The germline gives CDR1 MNHEY, CDR2 SVGAGI. The chain's CDR3 is CVSRDRGNNQPQHF. CDR3 coding DNA: TGCGTCAGCAGAGACAGGGGTAACAATCAGCCCCAGCATTTT.

This clonotype was found a few times. The rearrangement joins TRBV7-9 to TRBJ2-3, with D possibly TRBD2 on 5 matching bases. Germline V gene data show CDR1 as SEHNR and CDR2 as FQNEAQ (reference sequence). Deletions cut 4 bases from V and 6 bases from J, with 11 bases between. CDR3 length: 13 residues. This CDR3 reads CASSSNGGDTQYF. CDR3 nucleotides: TGTGCCAGCAGCTCTAACGGAGGCGATACGCAGTATTTT.

This clonotype showed up just a few times. The chain couples TRBV20-1 to TRBJ2-3; D is perhaps TRBD1 (5 bases). V was shortened by 4 bases and J by 0 bases, with 8 bases between the two germline ends. The germline V gene has CDR1 DFQATT and CDR2 SNEGSKA (reference sequence). This CDR3 comprises 13 residues. CDR3 amino acids: CSAKAGSTDTQYF. The CDR3 nucleotides read TGCAGTGCTAAGGCAGGGAGCACAGATACGCAGTATTTT.

This chain connects TRBV27 to TRBJ2-1; 8 nucleotides align to TRBD1. Unmatched junction bases numbered 11, after V lost 6 bases and J lost 4 bases. The germline V gene has CDR1 MNHEY and CDR2 SMNVEV (reference sequence). The CDR3 totals 16 residues. CDR3 loop: CASRGAGGQIYNEQFF. The DNA for the CDR3 is TGTGCCAGCAGGGGGGCAGGGGGCCAGATATACAATGAGCAGTTCTTC.

CDR3 sequence reads: CASSSDVAEGFF. CDR3 nucleotides: TGTGCCAGCAGCTCTGACGTAGCGGAGGGGTTCTTC. The chain combines TRBV7-9 with TRBJ2-1; TRBD2 might be the D (6 bases). In germline, CDR1 is SEHNR, CDR2 FQNEAQ (reference sequence). The CDR3 covers 12 residues. With 4 bases removed from V and 15 bases from J, the gap between germline ends came to 16 bases.

The chain combines TRBV20-1 with TRBJ2-5; D is uncertain. Trimming removed 3 bases from V and 2 bases from J, with 13 bases in between. Germline CDR1 and CDR2: DFQATT and SNEGSKA (reference sequence). The CDR3 length is 14 residues. CDR3 sequence: CSASNRLVQETQYF. CDR3 coding DNA: TGCAGTGCTAGCAACCGACTTGTTCAAGAGACCCAGTACTTC.

The chain is built from TRBV20-1 and TRBJ1-4; weak D call: TRBD1 (6 bases). V gave up 0 bases and J gave up 7 bases, with 15 bases separating them. The CDR3 is 15 amino acids. The germline V gene encodes CDR1 DFQATT and CDR2 SNEGSKA (reference sequence). The chain's CDR3 is CSARDRGGGSEKLFF. The CDR3 DNA is TGCAGTGCTAGAGATCGTGGGGGGGGCAGTGAAAAACTGTTTTTT.

This clonotype was seen many times. The V call is TRBV15, the J call TRBJ2-3; D ambiguous. Germline lookup yields CDR1 LNHNV and CDR2 YYDKDF (reference sequence). Trimming cost V 0 bases and J 6 bases, with 7 bases left between them. The CDR3 is 13 amino acids. CDR3 in DNA: TGTGCCACCAGCAGAGATGGAGTGGATACGCAGTATTTT. It yields the protein CATSRDGVDTQYF.

This rearrangement joins TRBV6-5 to TRBJ2-4, with TRBD2 as a possible D gene (5 bases). The CDR3 length is 13 residues. Trimming stripped 0 bases from V and 13 bases from J, with 13 bases between. Germline loops: CDR1 MNHEY, CDR2 SVGAGI. The CDR3 nucleotides read TGTGCCAGCAGTTACTCGATCGCGGCGGGCCAGTACTTC. Amino acids: CASSYSIAAGQYF.

The V and J genes are TRBV29-1 and TRBJ2-3, with 10 bases matching TRBD2. The CDR3 contains 14 residues. Germline V gene data show CDR1 as SQVTM and CDR2 as ANQGSEA. After removal of 6 bases from V and 1 base from J, the junction contained 4 bases not matched to a gene. The CDR3 region is CSVSLAGGTDTQYF. CDR3 in DNA: TGCAGCGTCTCCCTAGCGGGGGGCACAGATACGCAGTATTTT.

V usage is TRBV27 and J usage is TRBJ2-1, with D hard to call. Germline CDR1 is MNHEY and CDR2 is SMNVEV (reference sequence). V lost 0 bases and J lost 2, with 14 bases in between. The CDR3 loop spans 17 amino acids. In DNA, the CDR3 is TGTGCCAGCAGTTTATCTTGGCTATCTGGCCCCTACAATGAGCAGTTCTTC. Protein: CASSLSWLSGPYNEQFF.

This chain connects TRBV6-1 to TRBJ1-2, with 10 bases fitting TRBD1. The V segment lost 3 bases and the J segment 7 bases; nucleotides outside the gene matches: 14. The germline V gene has CDR1 MNHNS and CDR2 SASEGT. This CDR3 region has 17 residues. The CDR3 region has the DNA TGTGCCAGCAGTGATCATTCTGCGGGACAGGGGAAGGGTGGCTACACCTTC. Residues: CASSDHSAGQGKGGYTF.

The chain joins TRBV29-1 to TRBJ1-2; D gene ambiguous. CDR1 is SQVTM and CDR2 is ANQGSEA in the germline V gene. Trimming pared 4 bases from V and 5 bases from J, leaving 5 bases between. The CDR3 sequence is 10 residues long. CDR3 coding DNA: TGCAGCGTTGGGGAATATGGCTACACCTTC. Translating it yields CSVGEYGYTF.

The chain employs TRBV2 and TRBJ2-3; TRBD2 is a possible D gene (5 bases). In germline, CDR1 is SNHLY, CDR2 FYNNEI. Deletions cut 9 bases from V and 0 bases from J, with 16 bases between. The CDR3 runs to 15 residues. The CDR3: CASKPRTSSTDTQYF. In nucleotides, the CDR3 is TGTGCCAGTAAGCCGAGGACTTCTAGCACAGATACGCAGTATTTT. The whole variable domain, filled in from reference TRBV2 and TRBJ2-3, reads EPEVTQTPSHQVTQMGQEVILRCVPISNHLYFYWYRQILGQKVEFLVSFYNNEISEKSEIFDDQFSVERPDGSNFTLKIRSTKLEDSAMYFCASKPRTSSTDTQYFGPGTRLTVL.

This clonotype was seen only a few times. V usage is TRBV12-3 or TRBV12-4 and J usage is TRBJ2-3; TRBD1 matches 9 bases. Losses at the gene ends were 4 bases for V and 0 bases for J; bases not matched to a gene: 2. The CDR3 consists of 15 residues. CDR3 sequence (DNA): TGTGCCAGCAGTTCACAGGGGGCTAGCACAGATACGCAGTATTTT. This sequence encodes CASSSQGASTDTQYF.

The CDR3 bases are TGTGCCAGTAGTACGACAGCTCACGTAGAGACCCAGTACTTC. Residues: CASSTTAHVETQYF. This rearrangement joins TRBV19 to TRBJ2-7; perhaps TRBD1 as D (5 bases). TRBJ2-5 explains the end of the DNA better; the J call may be wrong. This CDR3 is 14 amino acids long. The germline CDR1 and CDR2 sequences are LNHDA and SQIVND (reference sequence).

With respect to this clonotype: This may be a read error, as it is one base from a much larger clone. This rearrangement joins TRBV4-1 to TRBJ2-7, with 7 positions matching TRBD1. This CDR3 spans 15 amino acids. Germline V gene lookup returns CDR1 MGHRA and CDR2 YSYEKL. The V gene end was trimmed by 1 base and the J gene end by 0 bases; junction bases not matched to a gene: 3. In nucleotides, the CDR3 is TGCGCCAGCAGCCAAGCGACAGGGAGCTCCTACGAGCAGTACTTC. It is translated as CASSQATGSSYEQYF.

This sequence joins TRBV20-1 and TRBJ2-1; tentatively, D is TRBD1 (5 bases). This CDR3 region has 16 residues. V was trimmed by 0 bases and J by 6 bases, leaving 18 bases between them. Germline assignment: CDR1 DFQATT and CDR2 SNEGSKA (reference sequence). CDR3 DNA: TGCAGTGCTAGAGAGGATGGGCAGGGATGGGGCAATGAGCAGTTCTTC. It specifies CSAREDGQGWGNEQFF.

The rearrangement links TRBV6-5 to TRBJ1-2; tentatively, D is TRBD1 (6 bases). Germline V gene lookup returns CDR1 MNHEY and CDR2 SVGAGI. V lost 6 bases and J lost 2, with 13 bases in between. The CDR3 has 14 residues. The DNA for the CDR3 is TGTGCCAGCAGGACCGGGACAAAGAACTATGGCTACACCTTC. The encoded protein is CASRTGTKNYGYTF.

The V and J genes are TRBV5-5 and TRBJ2-7; D is perhaps TRBD1 (6 bases). CDR3 length equals 15 residues. The V gene lost 0 bases and the J gene lost 5 bases, with 15 bases spanning the gap. In germline, CDR1 is SGHKS, CDR2 YYEKEE (reference sequence). The CDR3 DNA sequence: TGTGCCAGCAGCTTGGCGCCAGGGGTATTCAACGAGCAGTACTTC. Protein: CASSLAPGVFNEQYF.

This clonotype appeared a few times. The chain has TRBV11-1 and TRBJ1-1; D unresolved. With 4 bases removed from V and 3 bases from J, the gap between germline ends came to 9 bases. Germline V lookup: CDR1 SGHAT, CDR2 FQDESV (reference sequence). This CDR3 has 13 residues. CDR3 amino acids: CASSSDIDTEAFF. CDR3 in DNA: TGTGCCAGCAGCTCAGACATAGACACTGAAGCTTTCTTT.

V gene TRBV6-2 or TRBV6-3 combines with J gene TRBJ2-7; maybe TRBD1 (6 bases). The DNA end is a closer match to TRBJ2-4, so the J assignment may be wrong. The length of the CDR3 is 15 residues. Germline V gene lookup returns CDR1 MNHEY and CDR2 SVGEGT. CDR3 sequence: CASSFMRTVENIQYF. For the CDR3, the DNA is TGTGCCAGCAGTTTCATGAGGACAGTAGAAAACATTCAGTACTTC.

The V gene is TRBV20-1, the J gene TRBJ2-1; D uncertain. CDR3 size: 10 residues. Germline assignment: CDR1 DFQATT and CDR2 SNEGSKA (reference sequence). The ends were cut back, 5 bases at V and 10 bases at J, with 9 bases in the middle. CDR3 DNA: TGCAGTGCTGTAACCCCGGAGCAGTTCTTC. It specifies CSAVTPEQFF.

The chain links TRBV6-1 to TRBJ2-1; 7 nucleotides line up with TRBD1. Germline CDR1 and CDR2: MNHNS and SASEGT. J gave up 0 bases and V 6 bases, and 5 bases lay outside the gene matches. This CDR3 region has 15 residues. CDR3 sequence: CASRNRDSSYNEQFF. In DNA form, the CDR3 reads TGTGCCAGCAGGAACCGGGACAGCTCCTACAATGAGCAGTTCTTC.

V gene TRBV10-3 combines with J gene TRBJ1-2; a possible D gene is TRBD1 (6 bases). The CDR3 is made up of 14 amino acids. The germline V gene has CDR1 ENHRY and CDR2 SYGVKD. The ends were cut back, 0 bases at V and 6 bases at J, with 11 bases in the middle. The CDR3 DNA sequence: TGTGCCATCAGTGAGTCTACGGGGGCGGATGGCTACACCTTC. This sequence encodes CAISESTGADGYTF.

This chain links TRBV20-1 with TRBJ2-1; the D gene could be TRBD1 or TRBD2 (5 bases each). The tail of the sequence fits TRBJ2-7 better, so the J call may be wrong. This CDR3 comprises 11 residues. Germline loops: CDR1 DFQATT, CDR2 SNEGSKA (reference sequence). The CDR3 nucleotides are TGCAGTCCGACAGACTACAATGAGCAGTACTTC. Translation: CSPTDYNEQYF.

The V gene is TRBV20-1, the J gene TRBJ2-1, with TRBD2 identical over 12 bases. This CDR3 region has 15 residues. V lost 2 bases and J lost 7; bases outside the gene matches: 6. The V gene's germline CDR1 is DFQATT and CDR2 SNEGSKA (reference sequence). For the CDR3, the DNA is TGCAGTGCTAGACTGACTAGCGGGAGAGAGAATGAGCAGTTCTTC. It codes for CSARLTSGRENEQFF.

The rearrangement uses TRBV7-9 and TRBJ2-1, with no clear D. Judging by the DNA end, TRBJ2-7 fits better; the J call may be wrong. Germline V gene lookup returns CDR1 SEHNR and CDR2 FQNEAQ (reference sequence). There are 15 residues in the CDR3. The CDR3 here is CASSLDGQTYNEQYF. CDR3 coding DNA: TGTGCCAGCAGCCTTGACGGGCAAACCTACAATGAGCAGTACTTC.